This T cell receptor beta chain was identified during a study of blood T cells in healthy people across ages. CDR3 length: 15 residues. Trimming removed 7 bases from V and 7 bases from J; junction bases left unmatched: 13. It was with a sample-barcoded 5' primer and a J-beta primer mix that a second PCR of roughly 7 to 12 cycles was run. TCRdb passed the 5' RACE reads through MiXCR, listing each CDR3 protein once. Of approximately 780,000 distinct CDR3 sequences listed, roughly 26% are singletons. In addition, the sample was reused for a study of T cells of mothers and their children.

This clonotype was sampled from a boy younger than 18 in good health. This chain connects TRBV12-3 or TRBV12-4 to TRBJ2-7; TRBD1 matches at 10 bases. Material: blood. The DNA of the CDR3 is TGTGCCAGCACCTTCGCAGGGACAGGGGCGAGGGAGCAGTACTTC. Translated, it gives CASTFAGTGAREQYF.